This T cell receptor (beta chain) originates from a study of OX40 agonist ivuxolimab in advanced cancers. Study-wide context: Patients were 82.7% male with ages roughly 20 to 85, mean around 58.

V was clipped by 3 bases and J by 4 bases, with 11 bases between them. CDR1 and CDR2 (germline): LNHDA, SQIVND (reference sequence). The CDR3 consists of 14 residues. The data were produced by immunoSEQ multiplex PCR, yet TCRdb's version contains in-frame clones alone and is incomplete. The sample carries about 100,000 clones, around 94% recorded once. Sequences were derived from CD4+ or CD8+ T cells sorted from blood, sampled in a trial of the OX40 agonist ivuxolimab. The origin of this receptor is an adult with an advanced solid tumor such as melanoma, head and neck, liver or kidney cancer. This rearrangement joins TRBV19 to TRBJ2-3; weak D call: TRBD2 (7 bases). CDR3 DNA: TGTGCCAGTAGTATTTGGGAGGGGGCAGATACGCAGTATTTT. Its translation: CASSIWEGADTQYF. Full variable domain (remainder filled in from reference TRBV19 and TRBJ2-3): DGGITQSPKYLFRKEGQNVTLSCEQNLNHDAMYWYRQDPGQGLRLIYYSQIVNDFQKGDIAEGYSVSREKKESFPLTVTSAQKNPTAFYLCASSIWEGADTQYFGPGTRLTVL.